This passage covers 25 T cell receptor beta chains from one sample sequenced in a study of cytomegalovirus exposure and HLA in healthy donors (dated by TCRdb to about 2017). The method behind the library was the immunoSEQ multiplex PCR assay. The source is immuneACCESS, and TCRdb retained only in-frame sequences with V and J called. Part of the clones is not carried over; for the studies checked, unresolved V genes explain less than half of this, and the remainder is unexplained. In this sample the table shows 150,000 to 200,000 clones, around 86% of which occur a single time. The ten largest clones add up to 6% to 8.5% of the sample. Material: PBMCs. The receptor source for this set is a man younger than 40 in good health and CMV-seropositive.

CDR3 sequence: CASSMSGVSNQPQHF. The DNA for the CDR3 is TGTGCCAGTAGTATGTCGGGGGTGAGCAATCAGCCCCAGCATTTT. The V and J genes are TRBV19 and TRBJ1-5; a weak D match, TRBD1 (5 bases). V was clipped by 3 bases and J by 1 base, with 10 bases between them. The CDR3 length is 15 residues. From germline, CDR1 is LNHDA and CDR2 SQIVND (reference sequence).

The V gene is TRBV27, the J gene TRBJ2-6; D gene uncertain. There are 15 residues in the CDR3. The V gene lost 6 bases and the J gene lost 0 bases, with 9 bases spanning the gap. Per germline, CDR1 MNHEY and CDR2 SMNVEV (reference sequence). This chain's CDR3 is CASSRAHSGANVLTF. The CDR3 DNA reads TGTGCCAGCAGCCGGGCCCACTCTGGGGCCAACGTCCTGACTTTC.

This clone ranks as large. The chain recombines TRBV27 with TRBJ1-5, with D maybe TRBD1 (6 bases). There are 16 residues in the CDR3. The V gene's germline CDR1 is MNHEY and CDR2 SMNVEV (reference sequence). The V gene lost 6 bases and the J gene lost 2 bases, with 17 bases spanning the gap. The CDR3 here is CASSALGGSGNQPQHF. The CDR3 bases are TGTGCCAGCAGCGCTCTTGGGGGCTCGGGCAATCAGCCCCAGCATTTT.

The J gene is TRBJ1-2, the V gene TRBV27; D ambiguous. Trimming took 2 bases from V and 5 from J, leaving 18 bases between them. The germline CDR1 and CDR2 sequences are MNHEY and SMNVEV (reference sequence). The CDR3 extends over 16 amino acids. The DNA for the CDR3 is TGTGCCAGCAGTTTAGCGGTCGGGTCCCCAGGATATGGCTACACCTTC. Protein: CASSLAVGSPGYGYTF.

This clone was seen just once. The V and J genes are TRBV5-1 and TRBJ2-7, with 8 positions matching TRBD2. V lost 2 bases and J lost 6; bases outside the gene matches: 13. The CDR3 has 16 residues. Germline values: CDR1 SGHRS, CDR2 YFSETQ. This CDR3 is CASSFTRSSGSREQYF. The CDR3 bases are TGCGCCAGCAGCTTCACGAGGTCTAGCGGGTCGCGCGAGCAGTACTTC.

The DNA of the CDR3 is TGCAGCGTATCAATCCCGGGACAGGGGGAAGATACGCAGTATTTT. The encoded protein is CSVSIPGQGEDTQYF. This chain uses TRBV29-1 with TRBJ2-3; TRBD1 agrees at 11 bases. Germline V gene sequence: CDR1 SQVTM, CDR2 ANQGSEA. V lost 6 bases, J lost 5 bases, and 10 bases stayed unmatched. This CDR3 spans 15 amino acids.

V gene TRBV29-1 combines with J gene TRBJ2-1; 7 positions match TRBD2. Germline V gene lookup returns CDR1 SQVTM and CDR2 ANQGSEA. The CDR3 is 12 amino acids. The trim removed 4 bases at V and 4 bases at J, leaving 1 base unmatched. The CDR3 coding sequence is TGCAGCGTTGGGGGGGGATACAATGAGCAGTTCTTC. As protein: CSVGGGYNEQFF.

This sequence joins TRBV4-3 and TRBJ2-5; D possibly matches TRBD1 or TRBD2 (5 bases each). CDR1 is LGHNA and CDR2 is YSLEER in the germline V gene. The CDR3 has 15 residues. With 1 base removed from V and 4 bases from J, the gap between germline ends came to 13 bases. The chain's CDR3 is CASSQVRAGAETQYF. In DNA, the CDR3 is TGCGCCAGCAGCCAAGTTCGAGCCGGGGCAGAGACCCAGTACTTC.

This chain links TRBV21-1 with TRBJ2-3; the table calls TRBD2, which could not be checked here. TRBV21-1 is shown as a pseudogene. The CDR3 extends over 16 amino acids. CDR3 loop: CASSIVGEECTDTQYF. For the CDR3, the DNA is TGTGCCAGCAGCATAGTGGGGGAGGAGTGCACAGATACGCAGTATTTT.

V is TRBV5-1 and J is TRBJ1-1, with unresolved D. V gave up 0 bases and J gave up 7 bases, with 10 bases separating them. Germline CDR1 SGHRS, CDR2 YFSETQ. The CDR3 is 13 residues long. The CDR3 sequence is CASSLAEDREAFF. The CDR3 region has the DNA TGCGCCAGCAGCTTGGCCGAGGACCGTGAAGCTTTCTTT.

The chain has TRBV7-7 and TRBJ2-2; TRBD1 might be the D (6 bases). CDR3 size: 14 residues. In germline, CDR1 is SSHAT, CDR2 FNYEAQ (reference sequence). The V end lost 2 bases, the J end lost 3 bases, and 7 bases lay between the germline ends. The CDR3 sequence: CASSLSGDTGELFF. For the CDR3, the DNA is TGTGCCAGCAGCTTATCAGGGGACACCGGGGAGCTGTTTTTT. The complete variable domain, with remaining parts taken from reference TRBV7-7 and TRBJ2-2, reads GAGVSQSPRYKVTKRGQDVTLRCDPISSHATLYWYQQALGQGPEFLTYFNYEAQPDKSGLPSDRFSAERPEGSISTLTIQRTEQRDSAMYRCASSLSGDTGELFFGEGSRLTVL.

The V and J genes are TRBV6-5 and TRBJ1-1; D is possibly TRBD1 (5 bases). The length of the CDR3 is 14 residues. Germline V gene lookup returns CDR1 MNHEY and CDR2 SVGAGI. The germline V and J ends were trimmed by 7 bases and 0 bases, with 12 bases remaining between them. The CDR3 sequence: CASTSTRVNTEAFF. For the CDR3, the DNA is TGTGCCAGCACCTCCACCAGGGTGAACACTGAAGCTTTCTTT.

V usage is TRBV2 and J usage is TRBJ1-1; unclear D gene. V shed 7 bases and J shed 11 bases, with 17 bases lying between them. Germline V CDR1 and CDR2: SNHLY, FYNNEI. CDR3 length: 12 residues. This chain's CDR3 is CASNPIRKVAFF. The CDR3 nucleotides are TGTGCCAGCAATCCAATCCGGAAGGTTGCTTTCTTT.

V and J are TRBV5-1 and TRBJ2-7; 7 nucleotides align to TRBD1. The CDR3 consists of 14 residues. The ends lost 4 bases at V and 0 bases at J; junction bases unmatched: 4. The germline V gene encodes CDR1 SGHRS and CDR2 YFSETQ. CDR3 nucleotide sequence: TGCGCCAGCAGCGGGACAGCCAGCTCCTACGAGCAGTACTTC. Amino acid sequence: CASSGTASSYEQYF.

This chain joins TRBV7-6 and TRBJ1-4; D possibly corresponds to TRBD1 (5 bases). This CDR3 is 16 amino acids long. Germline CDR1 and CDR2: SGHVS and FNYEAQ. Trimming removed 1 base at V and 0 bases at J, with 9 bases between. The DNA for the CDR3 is TGTGCCAGCAGCTTAGGAGACAGAGCAACTAATGAAAAACTGTTTTTT. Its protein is CASSLGDRATNEKLFF.

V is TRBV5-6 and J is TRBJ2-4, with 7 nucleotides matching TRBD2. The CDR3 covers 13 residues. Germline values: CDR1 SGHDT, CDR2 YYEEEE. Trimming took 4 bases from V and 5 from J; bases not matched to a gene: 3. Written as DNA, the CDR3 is TGTGCCAGCAGCCGGGACTACGAAAACATTCAGTACTTC. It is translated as CASSRDYENIQYF. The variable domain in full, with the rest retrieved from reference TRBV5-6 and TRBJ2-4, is DAGVTQSPTHLIKTRGQQVTLRCSPKSGHDTVSWYQQALGQGPQFIFQYYEEEERQRGNFPDRFSGHQFPNYSSELNVNALLLGDSALYLCASSRDYENIQYFGAGTRLSVL.

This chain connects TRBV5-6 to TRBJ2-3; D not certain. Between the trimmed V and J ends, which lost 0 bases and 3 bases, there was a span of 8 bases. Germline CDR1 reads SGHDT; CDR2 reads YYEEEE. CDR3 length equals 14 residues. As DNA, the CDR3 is TGTGCCAGCAGCTTGGTTGGGCAGACAGATACGCAGTATTTT. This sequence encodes CASSLVGQTDTQYF.

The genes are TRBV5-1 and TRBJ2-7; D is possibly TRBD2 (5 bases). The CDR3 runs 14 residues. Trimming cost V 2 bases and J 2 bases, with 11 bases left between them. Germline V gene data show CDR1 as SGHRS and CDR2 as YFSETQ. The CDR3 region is CASSFEDSPYEQYF. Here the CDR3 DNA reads TGCGCCAGCAGCTTCGAGGACTCGCCCTACGAGCAGTACTTC.

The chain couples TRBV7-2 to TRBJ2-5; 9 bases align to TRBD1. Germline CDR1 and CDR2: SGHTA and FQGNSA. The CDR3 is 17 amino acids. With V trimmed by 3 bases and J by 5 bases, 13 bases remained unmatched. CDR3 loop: CASSLSGTGTGIETQYF. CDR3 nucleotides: TGTGCCAGCAGCTTGTCCGGGACAGGGACGGGCATCGAGACCCAGTACTTC.

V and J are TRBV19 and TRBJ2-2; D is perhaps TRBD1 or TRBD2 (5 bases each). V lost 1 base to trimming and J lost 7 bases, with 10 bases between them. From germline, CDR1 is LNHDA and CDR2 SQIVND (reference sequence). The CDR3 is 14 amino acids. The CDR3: CASSIVRGDGELFF. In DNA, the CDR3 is TGTGCCAGTAGTATAGTAAGGGGAGACGGGGAGCTGTTTTTT.

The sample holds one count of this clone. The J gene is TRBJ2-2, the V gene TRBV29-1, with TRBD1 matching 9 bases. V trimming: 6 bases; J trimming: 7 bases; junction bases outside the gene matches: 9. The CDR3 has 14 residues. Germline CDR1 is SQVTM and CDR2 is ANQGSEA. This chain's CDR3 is CSVPDRGNGGELFF. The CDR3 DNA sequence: TGCAGCGTCCCTGACAGGGGGAACGGCGGGGAGCTGTTTTTT.

CDR3 loop: CASSLMTGTQETQYF. The CDR3 DNA reads as TGCGCCAGCAGCTTGATGACAGGGACACAAGAGACCCAGTACTTC. The rearrangement uses TRBV5-1 and TRBJ2-5, with TRBD1 identical over 7 bases. V was pared by 1 base and J by 2 bases, with 5 bases of the junction left unmatched. Germline lookup yields CDR1 SGHRS and CDR2 YFSETQ. The CDR3 length is 15 residues.

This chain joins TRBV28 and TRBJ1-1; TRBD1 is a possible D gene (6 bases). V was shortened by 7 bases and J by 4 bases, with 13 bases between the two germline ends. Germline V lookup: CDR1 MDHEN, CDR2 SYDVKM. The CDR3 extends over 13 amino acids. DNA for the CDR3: TGTGCCAGCACTCTTGACAGGACCACTGAAGCTTTCTTT. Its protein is CASTLDRTTEAFF. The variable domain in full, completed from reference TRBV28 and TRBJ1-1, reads DVKVTQSSRYLVKRTGEKVFLECVQDMDHENMFWYRQDPGLGLRLIYFSYDVKMKEKGDIPEGYSVSREKKERFSLILESASTNQTSMYLCASTLDRTTEAFFGQGTRLTVV.

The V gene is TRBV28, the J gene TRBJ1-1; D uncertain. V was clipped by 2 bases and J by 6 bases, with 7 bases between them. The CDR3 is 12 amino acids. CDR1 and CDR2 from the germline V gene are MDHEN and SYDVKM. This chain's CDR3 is CASSLRWAEAFF. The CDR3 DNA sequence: TGTGCCAGCAGTTTAAGGTGGGCTGAAGCTTTCTTT.

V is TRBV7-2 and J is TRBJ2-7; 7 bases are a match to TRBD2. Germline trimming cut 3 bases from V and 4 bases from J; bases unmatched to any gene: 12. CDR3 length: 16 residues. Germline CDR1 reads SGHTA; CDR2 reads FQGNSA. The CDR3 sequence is CASSLISGGGGYEQYF. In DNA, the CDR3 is TGTGCCAGCAGCTTGATATCAGGCGGGGGAGGATACGAGCAGTACTTC.